Listed below are T cell receptor beta chains from one sample, sequenced in a study of CXCR3-negative and CXCR3-positive naive CD8 T cells. TCRdb re-called the 5' RACE reads and gives one entry per CDR3 protein, without DNA. Its listing shows 100,000 to 150,000 distinct CDR3 sequences. Sequenced material: naive CXCR3- CD8+ T cells from blood. These receptors were taken from a human donor in good health. Some clones in this sample may be carry-over from other donors' samples. The CDR3 runs from the conserved cysteine through the conserved F or W. Each record gives: V gene, J gene, CDR3 protein.

V gene: TRBV7-9
J gene: TRBJ2-1
CDR3 protein: CASSLGLAGADYNEQFF

V gene: TRBV29-1
J gene: TRBJ2-7
CDR3 protein: CSVDVRYEQYF

V gene: TRBV6-5
J gene: TRBJ2-7
CDR3 protein: CASSYSRTGNSYEQYF

V gene: TRBV11-2
J gene: TRBJ2-5
CDR3 protein: CASSLDVTQYF

V gene: TRBV7-2
J gene: TRBJ2-1
CDR3 protein: CASSLSTPGLGINEQFF

V gene: TRBV12-3/TRBV12-4
J gene: TRBJ2-5
CDR3 protein: CASSLAGKPSETQYF

V gene: TRBV12-3/TRBV12-4
J gene: TRBJ2-3
CDR3 protein: CASRSPGTSGGEFSDTQYF

V gene: TRBV3-1
J gene: TRBJ1-1
CDR3 protein: CASSQARGQGTPEAFF

V gene: TRBV29-1
J gene: TRBJ2-7
CDR3 protein: CSVDAGTHSYEQYF

V gene: TRBV29-1
J gene: TRBJ2-7
CDR3 protein: CSVEDGTEPHNYEQYF

V gene: TRBV6-2/TRBV6-3
J gene: TRBJ1-6
CDR3 protein: CASSYSPGRGSGSPLHF

V gene: TRBV7-3
J gene: TRBJ2-5
CDR3 protein: CASSSDHTGFFQETQYF